The 23 T cell receptor beta chains listed next were all sequenced from one sample in a study of PD-1 blockade in classical Hodgkin lymphoma. Sequencing used immunoSEQ multiplex PCR; TCRdb keeps in-frame clones, though not all of them. The data show around 50,000 clones, with roughly 80% seen just once and about 12% held by the top ten. The time point here: cycle 4 day 1 (C4D1), after 6 weeks of nivolumab. Relapses following autologous stem cell transplantation were seen in all patients, with brentuximab vedotin exposure varying. Sequenced material: peripheral blood mononuclear cells (PBMCs), taken before the fourth cycle of nivolumab. The receptor set was obtained from a human donor with classical Hodgkin lymphoma.

The V and J genes are TRBV28 and TRBJ1-2, with D maybe TRBD1 (5 bases). This CDR3 is 14 amino acids long. Germline-derived CDR1 and CDR2 are MDHEN and SYDVKM. V was clipped by 6 bases and J by 1 base, with 12 bases between them. The CDR3 DNA is TGTGCCAGCAGCTGGGCAGGGAATAACTATGGCTACACCTTC. It codes for CASSWAGNNYGYTF.

The V call is TRBV18, the J call TRBJ2-4; D tentatively fits TRBD1 or TRBD2 (5 bases each). V lost 6 bases and J lost 5, with 14 bases in between. This CDR3 contains 14 residues. Germline lookup yields CDR1 KGHSH and CDR2 LQKENI. CDR3 sequence (DNA): TGTGCCAGCTCCCGCAAATTGGGGGAAAACATTCAGTACTTC. Protein product: CASSRKLGENIQYF.

This clone appeared once. The chain has TRBV6-1 and TRBJ1-1; TRBD1 aligns across 7 bases. Germline CDR1 MNHNS, CDR2 SASEGT. The CDR3 is made up of 15 amino acids. Trimming cost V 5 bases and J 3 bases; bases outside gene matches: 9. The CDR3 DNA sequence: TGTGCCAGCAGTAGAAGACAGGGCTTGCACACTGAAGCTTTCTTT. Its protein product is CASSRRQGLHTEAFF.

The chain couples TRBV28 to TRBJ2-7; D remains unclear. This CDR3 is built from 12 residues. Germline V lookup: CDR1 MDHEN, CDR2 SYDVKM. V was trimmed by 3 bases and J by 5 bases, leaving 8 bases between them. DNA of the CDR3: TGTGCCAGCAGTTTGAGGACCGACGAGCAGTACTTC. Residues: CASSLRTDEQYF.

This chain joins TRBV28 and TRBJ2-7; unclear D gene. V lost 5 bases and J lost 0, with 11 bases in between. Per germline, CDR1 MDHEN and CDR2 SYDVKM. The CDR3 is 14 amino acids. DNA for the CDR3: TGTGCCAGCAGTCTCCCGGCAGCCTCCTACGAGCAGTACTTC. Protein product: CASSLPAASYEQYF.

V and J are TRBV18 and TRBJ1-1, with unresolved D. V was shortened by 2 bases and J by 5 bases, with 9 bases between the two germline ends. Germline loops: CDR1 KGHSH, CDR2 LQKENI. CDR3 length: 13 residues. CDR3: CASSPGIETEAFF. The CDR3 nucleotides read TGTGCCAGCTCACCAGGGATTGAGACTGAAGCTTTCTTT.

This clone has just one count. This chain joins TRBV28 and TRBJ2-1; 8 nucleotides line up with TRBD1. The V gene end was trimmed by 3 bases and the J gene end by 1 base; junction bases not matched to a gene: 5. The CDR3 contains 16 residues. Germline CDR1 MDHEN, CDR2 SYDVKM. CDR3 DNA sequence: TGTGCCAGCAGTTTCTTAGACAGGGGTTCCTACAATGAGCAGTTCTTC. Amino acid sequence: CASSFLDRGSYNEQFF.

CDR3 in amino acids: CASRDGSYEQYF. The CDR3 DNA sequence: TGTGCCAGCAGGGACGGGAGTTACGAGCAGTACTTC. The chain is built from TRBV6-5 and TRBJ2-7, with D tentatively TRBD2 (6 bases). The CDR3 totals 12 residues. V lost 6 bases, J lost 4 bases, and 10 bases lay in between. Germline loops: CDR1 MNHEY, CDR2 SVGAGI.

The rearrangement joins TRBV27 to TRBJ2-3; 7 bases match TRBD2. With 6 bases clipped from V and 4 bases from J, the junction kept 13 bases outside the gene matches. The germline V gene has CDR1 MNHEY and CDR2 SMNVEV (reference sequence). CDR3 length equals 16 residues. The CDR3 DNA sequence: TGTGCCAGCAGCCCGTCCCTAGCGGTAGTATCAGATACGCAGTATTTT. Translating it yields CASSPSLAVVSDTQYF.

The chain combines TRBV5-1 with TRBJ2-3, with 10 positions matching TRBD1. Trimming at V came to 4 bases and at J to 3 bases, leaving 2 bases not matched to a gene. Germline V gene data show CDR1 as SGHRS and CDR2 as YFSETQ. The CDR3 has 14 amino acids. As DNA, the CDR3 is TGCGCCAGCAGCAGGGACAGGGGAACAGATACGCAGTATTTT. Protein product: CASSRDRGTDTQYF.

This sequence joins TRBV5-1 and TRBJ2-5, with D possibly being TRBD2 (6 bases). The germline V gene encodes CDR1 SGHRS and CDR2 YFSETQ. The CDR3 sequence is 14 residues long. V was shortened by 3 bases and J by 7 bases, with 16 bases between the two germline ends. The CDR3 bases are TGCGCCAGCAGCTGGGGACTGGAGTCAGGGACCCAGTACTTC. It specifies CASSWGLESGTQYF.

A remark on this clone: Other DNA sequences in this sample translate to the same CDR3. The genes are TRBV4-3 and TRBJ2-7; D unresolved. Germline CDR1 LGHNA, CDR2 YSLEER. Trimming shortened V by 1 base and J by 3 bases, and 10 bases separated the two germline ends. The CDR3 has 14 residues. The CDR3 region has the DNA TGCGCCAGCAGCCAAGTTCGGCAGAGCTACGAGCAGTACTTC. This encodes CASSQVRQSYEQYF.

The rearrangement links TRBV28 to TRBJ1-2; tentative D call: TRBD1 (6 bases). The CDR3 has 14 residues. Germline V CDR1 and CDR2: MDHEN, SYDVKM. Trimming stripped 6 bases from V and 7 bases from J, with 18 bases between. The CDR3 coding sequence is TGTGCCAGCAGACCCGGGACAAGAAAGCTTGGCTACACCTTC. Protein sequence: CASRPGTRKLGYTF.

V gene TRBV6-1 combines with J gene TRBJ2-1; tentatively, D is TRBD1 (6 bases). The V gene's germline CDR1 is MNHNS and CDR2 SASEGT. The V and J ends lost 4 bases and 5 bases respectively, with 12 bases between them. CDR3 length: 14 residues. The CDR3 sequence is CASSAGTQNNEQFF. The CDR3 DNA sequence: TGTGCCAGCAGTGCCGGGACACAGAACAATGAGCAGTTCTTC.

V and J are TRBV4-1 and TRBJ1-5; a weak D match, TRBD1 (5 bases). V was pared by 0 bases and J by 1 base, with 13 bases between. This CDR3 region has 17 residues. CDR1 and CDR2 (germline): MGHRA, YSYEKL. CDR3 bases: TGCGCCAGCAGCCAAGATGTGGCAGGGCAGAGCAATCAGCCCCAGCATTTT. Translated, it gives CASSQDVAGQSNQPQHF.

This clone was counted a few times. The rearrangement links TRBV2 to TRBJ2-7; D may match TRBD1 or TRBD2 (5 bases each). Germline loops: CDR1 SNHLY, CDR2 FYNNEI. The CDR3 has 14 amino acids. The V gene lost 4 bases and the J gene lost 6 bases, with 16 bases spanning the gap. CDR3: CASSVEGPGAEQYF. In DNA, the CDR3 is TGTGCCAGCAGTGTTGAGGGGCCCGGGGCCGAGCAGTACTTC.

The rearrangement uses TRBV2 and TRBJ2-6; D not resolved. The CDR3 spans 15 residues. V was cut by 5 bases and J by 1 base, with 9 bases left in between. The germline V gene has CDR1 SNHLY and CDR2 FYNNEI. CDR3 in amino acids: CASSIPGSGANVLTF. CDR3 DNA: TGTGCCAGCAGTATCCCTGGGTCTGGGGCCAACGTCCTGACTTTC.

This sequence joins TRBV4-2 and TRBJ2-1, with 14 bases that match TRBD2. CDR3 length equals 17 residues. Per the germline V gene, CDR1 is LGHNA and CDR2 is YNFKEQ. J lost 7 bases, V lost 2 bases, and 7 bases had no gene match. CDR3 protein: CASSQPDRLAGGNEQFF. The CDR3 bases are TGTGCCAGCAGCCAACCCGATCGACTAGCGGGAGGGAATGAGCAGTTCTTC.

The chain uses TRBV28 and TRBJ2-7; possibly TRBD2 for D (5 bases). Deletions cut 0 bases from V and 2 bases from J, with 8 bases between. The CDR3 is made up of 14 amino acids. Germline-derived CDR1 and CDR2 are MDHEN and SYDVKM. The chain's CDR3 is CASSLWGRTYEQYF. CDR3 sequence (DNA): TGTGCCAGCAGTTTATGGGGGAGAACCTACGAGCAGTACTTC. Drawing the rest from reference TRBV28 and TRBJ2-7, the complete variable domain is DVKVTQSSRYLVKRTGEKVFLECVQDMDHENMFWYRQDPGLGLRLIYFSYDVKMKEKGDIPEGYSVSREKKERFSLILESASTNQTSMYLCASSLWGRTYEQYFGPGTRLTVT.

The chain recombines TRBV9 with TRBJ2-1, with TRBD1 identical over 10 bases. J lost 7 bases, V lost 4 bases, and 8 bases had no gene match. The germline gives CDR1 SGDLS, CDR2 YYNGEE. The CDR3 covers 15 residues. CDR3 region: CASSYDRGRGNEQFF. CDR3 sequence (DNA): TGTGCCAGCAGCTACGACAGGGGGCGTGGGAATGAGCAGTTCTTC.

The gene calls are TRBV19 and TRBJ1-2, with D possibly TRBD1 on 5 matching bases. Germline V lookup: CDR1 LNHDA, CDR2 SQIVND (reference sequence). The CDR3 covers 13 residues. Trimming pared 6 bases from V and 2 bases from J, leaving 10 bases between. In DNA form, the CDR3 reads TGTGCCAGTAGGACCCAGGGAAACTATGGCTACACCTTC. Amino acid sequence: CASRTQGNYGYTF.

The chain joins TRBV28 to TRBJ1-3; D remains unclear. The CDR3 is made up of 13 amino acids. V lost 8 bases and J lost 0, with 8 bases in between. CDR1 and CDR2 (germline): MDHEN, SYDVKM. CDR3 sequence (DNA): TGTGCCAGCGCAGACCTCTCTGGAAACACCATATATTTT. Its protein product is CASADLSGNTIYF.

V is TRBV27 and J is TRBJ1-5; D unresolved. Between the trimmed V and J ends, which lost 2 bases and 8 bases, there was a span of 16 bases. This CDR3 spans 15 amino acids. Germline V gene lookup returns CDR1 MNHEY and CDR2 SMNVEV (reference sequence). CDR3 sequence: CASSLSVTWGEPQHF. The CDR3 DNA follows: TGTGCCAGCAGTTTAAGCGTCACTTGGGGTGAGCCCCAGCATTTT.